A selection of T cell receptor beta chains follows, all from one sample in a study of blood T cells in healthy people across ages. Each CDR3 protein is one row after TCRdb ran MiXCR on the 5' RACE reads. The sample consists of over 600,000 distinct CDR3 sequences, about 61% of them appearing once. Sequenced material: blood. The receptors stem from a man between 40 and 49 years old in good health. CDR3s include the opening cysteine and the closing phenylalanine or tryptophan. Only part of the rows carry a size: once, few, many, or a class if the clone is expanded.

.,15,TRBV5-5,few,CASSLGGGRSETQYF
TRBJ2-3,15,TRBV12-3/TRBV12-4,.,CASAETGSSSDTQYF
TRBJ2-2,12,TRBV9,.,CASSYSDGELFF
TRBJ2-1,18,TRBV5-6,.,CASSLAGIAGGPNNEQFF
TRBJ2-1,14,TRBV7-2,.,CASSGLAGEYEQFF
TRBJ2-7,18,TRBV28,.,CASSSPSWAGANFYEQYF
TRBJ2-3,11,TRBV2,few,CANLGADTQYF
TRBJ2-3,15,TRBV9,few,CASSVAGGGADTQYF
TRBJ2-3,18,TRBV12-3/TRBV12-4,.,CASSLATSELLDTDTQYF
TRBJ1-2,11,TRBV29-1,few,CSPALIYGYTF
TRBJ1-4,14,TRBV18,.,CASSPGIMSEKLFF
TRBJ2-1,14,TRBV4-2,.,CASSQNPGVDEQFF
TRBJ2-1,14,TRBV4-2,.,CASSLSRSYNEQFF
TRBJ2-3,14,TRBV7-2,.,CASSLEGNTDTQYF
TRBJ2-5,14,TRBV10-2,.,CASSELAWQETQYF
TRBJ2-5,13,TRBV28,.,CASRTPGGETQYF
TRBJ2-4,16,TRBV28,.,CASSLQGAGVKNIQYF
TRBJ2-1,15,TRBV27,.,CASSSLPGTGERVFF
TRBJ2-5,14,TRBV7-3,few,CASSLGGGKETQYF
TRBJ2-2,13,TRBV29-1,.,CSVDLSNTGELFF
TRBJ2-5,16,TRBV3-1,.,CASSQGTGYGVGTQYF
TRBJ2-1,19,TRBV6-5,.,CASSYGAVAGGGLGNEQFF
TRBJ2-5,16,TRBV5-1,.,CASSEGTSGVQETQYF
TRBJ1-4,14,TRBV29-1,.,CSAAESPGREKLFF
TRBJ1-4,16,TRBV4-1,.,CASSQDAGLGNEKLFF
TRBJ1-5,13,TRBV25-1,.,CASSESRGQPQHF
TRBJ2-7,13,TRBV6-6,many,CASSYSGNYEQYF
TRBJ1-2,14,TRBV9,.,CASSVVGASDGYTF
TRBJ1-5,13,TRBV30,.,CAWSVLGNQPQHF
.,12,TRBV5-1,.,CASSETGHEQYF
TRBJ2-7,13,TRBV7-2,.,CASSFGQFYEQYF
TRBJ2-7,14,TRBV27,.,CASSPSGTHSEQYF
TRBJ1-2,15,TRBV7-2,few,CASSLATGIGYGYTF
TRBJ2-1,16,TRBV3-1,few,CASSQDPGQGPQGQFF
TRBJ1-4,16,TRBV7-2,.,CASSLGVGTVNEKLFF
TRBJ2-7,14,TRBV27,.,CASSPTGRGYEQYF
TRBJ2-5,18,TRBV7-2,few,CASSLRGGTRGGGETQYF
TRBJ2-6,16,TRBV4-2,.,CANSQEGLAGANVLTF
TRBJ2-1,14,TRBV6-6,few,CASSQDTSHNEQFF
TRBJ2-7,13,TRBV6-5,.,CASRNRGLYEQYF
TRBJ2-1,13,TRBV6-2/TRBV6-3,.,CASISGLRNEQFF
.,13,TRBV20-1,.,CSARGTGGGEQYF
TRBJ2-4,16,TRBV11-1,.,CASSARGGTLEDIQYF
TRBJ1-2,13,TRBV3-1,few,CASSHEGNYGYTF
.,12,TRBV20-1,.,CSATGGGETQYF
TRBJ2-1,16,TRBV7-9,.,CASSTWDSYSYNEQFF